The rows below give T cell receptor beta chains drawn from one sample of a study of T cell responses to AZD1222 COVID-19 vaccine. Clones were read by immunoSEQ multiplex PCR, and TCRdb kept only the in-frame ones, dropping some. The sample includes about 120,000 clones, roughly 90% of them seen just once. The input for sequencing was peripheral blood, taken 28 days after the second AZD1222 dose. All receptors derive from an adult who received the AZD1222 COVID-19 vaccine. The conserved cysteine and the conserved F or W are not part of the CDR3 here. Rows may omit the clone size; those that give it use once, few, many or a size class.

clone_size v_call cdr3_aa
. TRBV2 ASKGGKGWGYQPQH
. TRBV6-5 ASRKQGNTEAF
. TRBV27 ASSLYPGTYEQY
. TRBV7-2 ASSPTPATDTQY
. TRBV2 ASSGGQNYGYT
. TRBV7-9 ASSLGGVDTIY
. TRBV7-6 ASSLAKTGFYGYT
. TRBV6-4 ASSPGQNTGELF
. TRBV28 ASSAPKLTTNEKLF
. TRBV27 ASSLGAGIEAF
. TRBV5-5 ASSLGWNTEAF
. TRBV6-5 ASSYPDRYEQY
. TRBV29-1 SVTYRGTEAF
. TRBV28 ASSLFRGTGQPQH
. TRBV19 ATSSRGETQY
few TRBV5-1 ASSLYGESEQY
. TRBV27 ASSFLVAGGGETQY
. TRBV19 ASSPPGRVEKLF
. TRBV3-1/TRBV3-2 ASSQDSRGRRQF
. TRBV18 ASSPMQETQY
. TRBV9 ASSVSPVSGQDEQY
. TRBV14 ASSQTGHSSYNSPLH
. TRBV7-8 ASSLRRTDSNQPQH
. TRBV6-1 ASSDPGAGVIDTQY
. TRBV28 ASSRHGARGAF
. TRBV12-3/TRBV12-4 ASSYSGYGYT
. TRBV12-3/TRBV12-4 ASSFGNTIY
. TRBV28 ASSSQNYGYT
. TRBV7-2 ASSYRPDSYSGNTIY
. TRBV5-1 ASTEGVPLDTQY
few TRBV28 ASSLERTGGPWQPQH
. TRBV28 ASSSLGTGVHEQY
. TRBV5-5 ASSLDRVDSPLH
. TRBV2 ASSDVGAGNSPLH
. TRBV2 ASVGDRETYEQY
. TRBV11-2 ASSPPGVRALKITEAF
. TRBV28 ASSLRDRNTGELF
. TRBV29-1 SVAQSNSNQPQH
. TRBV14 ASSRSDYWREKLF
. TRBV6-4 ASSAPDRGDSNQPQH
once TRBV28 ASSKASLSTEAF
. TRBV18 ASSARGVLGSPLH
. TRBV2 ASSLNLYGYT
few TRBV7-9 ASSAPLSGNTIY
. TRBV7-9 ASSPPSAGGNTGELF
. TRBV6-2/TRBV6-3 ASSYQGIAGPYQKSNTEAF
. TRBV6-5 ASSYQSGYGYT
. TRBV29-1 SAHSGELF
. TRBV2 ARSLGGSADTQY
. TRBV6-5 ASASAWGGQETQY
. TRBV3-1/TRBV3-2 ASSLRTSGSTGELL